This T cell receptor (beta chain) was observed in a study of blood T cells in healthy people across ages (dated by TCRdb to 2014 to 2015). Notes on the research overall: In model experiments, template switching captured about one uniquely barcoded TCR beta cDNA molecule for every two T cells. To avoid experimental bias, donors of different ages were spread randomly across the sequencing lanes. Using the same blood draw, the study looked at two additional independent replicas of 1 million unique cDNA reads for two donors, one aged 18 to 29 and the other aged 80 or older. Using deep sequencing normalized with unique cDNA molecular identifiers, the study measured how TCR beta repertoire diversity changes with age. The donors were divided into four age groups: young (average around 16 years), middle-aged (roughly 42), aged (approximately 62) and long-lived (around 87). Summary of the overall study and its limitations: Estimates of total diversity from one million sequenced T cells were regarded as lower bounds and underestimates. Observed TCR beta diversity correlated strongly with the percentage of naive T cells measured by flow cytometry. Bulk unsorted PBMC profiling prevented conclusive comparison of naive and antigen-experienced compartments. Because the CMV infection status of the donors was unknown, age-related changes in expanded clonotypes may potentially have been confounded. Compared with the aged group, the long-lived group had more naive CD4+ T cells, fewer expanded clones and increased TCR diversity, a pattern suggesting age selection. As age increased, observed TCR beta diversity per million T cells dropped in a roughly linear way, and a significant reduction was already evident by age 40.

CDR1 and CDR2 are drawn from the germline V gene (reference sequence): SEHNR, FQNEAQ. The CDR3 sequence holds 16 residues, the cysteine and phenylalanine included. Here the CDR3 DNA is all that survives: 48 bases in frame from base 1. Cut back by 0 bases and 1 base, the V and J ends lie 11 bases apart. The donors were roughly 39 Caucasian individuals from Russia, aged 6 to 90 years, who were systemically healthy. Around 10 milliliters of peripheral blood were drawn from each donor into EDTA-treated Vacutainer tubes. Ficoll-Paque density-gradient centrifugation was used to isolate PBMCs, with at least 6.5 million per sample. Total RNA was extracted from PBMCs with Trizol reagent, with at least 6 micrograms obtained per sample. Naive CD45RAhigh/CD27high T cell percentages were measured by flow cytometry on a PBMC aliquot from every donor. A note on this clonotype: The antigen this receptor binds is unknown. The sample holds no much larger clone one base away, and base qualities are not on file.

The library was prepared using 5' RACE. This sample was sequenced with an Illumina HiSeq 2500. A second PCR of roughly 7 to 11 cycles was performed with a sample-barcoded 5' primer and a J-beta primer mix. A unique molecular identifier was introduced onto each TCR beta cDNA molecule by a template-switch 5' adaptor carrying 12 random nucleotides. Each sample yielded at least 3 million CDR3-containing paired-end reads. First-strand cDNA was synthesized from all RNA with the Mint cDNA synthesis kit, primed by a TRBC-specific oligonucleotide. After uracil-DNA glycosylase treatment, a first 18-cycle PCR used universal primers M1SS and BC2_uni_R on all cDNA. The authors' pipeline ran thus. Normalization of each sample was performed by random selection of 1 million high-quality reads, each carrying a distinct molecular identifier. Instead of being binned into consensus sequences, reads with shared molecular identifiers were discarded. MiTCR, run with a Q25 quality threshold and the strictest error-elimination algorithm, handled CDR3 identification, clonotype clustering and error correction. Lower-bound total TCR beta diversity was estimated with a nonparametric unseen species model using Euler transformation. TCRdb reprocessing: public reads trimmed at Q25 with fastp, clones called with MiXCR, in-frame beta chains kept. Under each unique CDR3 protein, matching rows form one entry showing the most common genes and DNA. Clone size and V and J calls follow TCRdb, not the original study. The sample has roughly 700,000 distinct CDR3 sequences on record, approximately 29% of them singletons. The ten largest account for 15% to 17% of the sample.

The receptor's source is a woman aged 80 or over in good health. Donor details come from another sample of the same person, matched by shared clones. Sequencing was carried out using blood. This receptor chain uses TRBV7-9 and TRBJ2-3, with no confidently assigned D gene. The nucleotide sequence reads TGTGCCAGCAGCTTAGCAGCGCTTCCCCGCACAGATACGCAGTATTTT. The encoded protein is CASSLAALPRTDTQYF.